This T cell receptor beta chain appears in the sequencing data of a study of T cells in Graves' hyperthyroidism and ophthalmopathy. General study results and limits: In blood, most of the thyroid clonotypes expanded above 0.001 were also present.

Remarks on this clonotype: What it binds is unknown.

Between the trimmed V and J ends, which lost 8 bases and 0 bases, there was a span of 5 bases. This CDR3 is 13 amino acids long. Germline V gene lookup returns CDR1 MDHEN and CDR2 SYDVKM. Regions amplified from RNA transcripts were the TCR beta CDR3 regions. An initial round of RT-PCR targeting the TCR CDR3 relied on the HTBI primer set. TCRdb called the multiplex PCR reads again in MiXCR, with one record for every CDR3 protein. The sample has 500,000 to 650,000 distinct CDR3 sequences; 20% are singletons. Under 3 months was the duration of disease in ophthalmopathy patients, who also had a Clinical Activity Score of at least 3 and a NOSPECS grade of at least 4. Each diagnosis was grounded in clinical symptoms, serum thyroxine and TRAb, thyroid ultrasound, and orbital computed tomography. The authors obtained PBMCs from around 10 ml of fresh peripheral blood.

Sequenced input: blood. The clonotype comes from a man between 40 and 49 years old with Graves' ophthalmopathy. V gene TRBV28 combines with J gene TRBJ1-6; D is uncertain. The CDR3 is CASSGSYNSPLHF. CDR3 DNA: TGTGCCAGCTCGGGCTCCTATAATTCACCCCTCCACTTT.